Listed below are T cell receptor beta chains from one sample, sequenced in a study of chemoradiotherapy in HPV16-positive cancers. Sequencing used immunoSEQ multiplex PCR; TCRdb keeps in-frame clones, though not all of them. The sample has thousands of clones; 76% are singletons. The biological material was taken from a patient who underwent chemoradiotherapy. All receptors come from a human donor with HPV-associated anogenital cancer. Both conserved end residues are part of each CDR3. The D gene is left open where the match is weak. Not all rows give a size; the values are once, few, many and, for expanded clones, a class.

abundance	v_gene	d_gene	j_gene	CDR3nt	CDR3aa
-	TRBV19	-	TRBJ2-1	TGTGCCAGTAGTAGGCGGGCAACTGATGAGCAGTTCTTC	CASSRRATDEQFF
-	TRBV29-1	-	TRBJ2-5	TGCAGCGTTGAACCAGTTCCGGAGACCCAGTACTTC	CSVEPVPETQYF
-	TRBV5-1	TRBD2	TRBJ2-1	TGCGCCAGCAGCTTGACTAGCGGAAACAATGAGCAGTTCTTC	CASSLTSGNNEQFF
-	TRBV30	-	TRBJ2-3	TGTGCCTGGATCTTCACTCGCGCCGGGGGAGTGGATACGCAGTATTTT	CAWIFTRAGGVDTQYF
few	TRBV15	-	TRBJ2-7	TGTGCCACCAGCAGAGAAGGTTACGAGCAGTACTTC	CATSREGYEQYF
-	TRBV11-3	-	TRBJ1-1	TGTGCCAGCAGCTTAGAAGGGCACACTGAAGCTTTCTTT	CASSLEGHTEAFF
-	TRBV9	-	TRBJ1-5	TGTGCCAGCAGCGTAGATGCAGGGGACCAGCCCCAGCATTTT	CASSVDAGDQPQHF
-	TRBV4-1	TRBD2	TRBJ2-3	TGCGCCAGCAGCCAAGACGGGACTAGGGGGGATACGCAGTATTTT	CASSQDGTRGDTQYF
-	TRBV7-9	-	TRBJ1-1	TGTGCCAGCAGCCCGAATGACGGGCATGGCACTGAAGCTTTCTTT	CASSPNDGHGTEAFF
-	TRBV29-1	-	TRBJ1-2	TGCAGCGTTGCAGGGGTTACCCACGGCTACACCTTC	CSVAGVTHGYTF
-	TRBV12-5	-	TRBJ1-4	TGTGCTAGTGGTTTGGGACAGTTAGGTGAAAAACTGTTTTTT	CASGLGQLGEKLFF
-	TRBV14	TRBD1	TRBJ1-6	TGTGCCAGCAGCCCAGGGGGCTCCTATAATTCACCCCTCCACTTT	CASSPGGSYNSPLHF
-	TRBV5-5	TRBD2	TRBJ2-1	TGTGCCAGCAGCCCCAATGGACTAGTTGGGCGCAATGAGCAGTTCTTC	CASSPNGLVGRNEQFF
few	TRBV19	-	TRBJ2-4	TGTGCCAGTAGTATAAGGGAAGACATTCAGTACTTC	CASSIREDIQYF
-	TRBV11-3	-	TRBJ1-1	TGTGCCAGCACCCTCGATGGGAGGGAGGGGAACACTGAAGCTTTCTTT	CASTLDGREGNTEAFF
-	TRBV5-1	-	TRBJ1-2	TGCGCCAGCAGCCCCGGAGAGTGGGGCTACACCTTC	CASSPGEWGYTF
once	TRBV5-4	TRBD2	TRBJ2-3	TGTGCCAGCACCTTAGGGGAGGGGCCAGCGGGAATGAAGGCAGATACGCAGTATTTT	CASTLGEGPAGMKADTQYF
-	TRBV2	-	TRBJ1-1	TGTGCCAGCATTCTGAACACTGAAGCTTTCTTT	CASILNTEAFF